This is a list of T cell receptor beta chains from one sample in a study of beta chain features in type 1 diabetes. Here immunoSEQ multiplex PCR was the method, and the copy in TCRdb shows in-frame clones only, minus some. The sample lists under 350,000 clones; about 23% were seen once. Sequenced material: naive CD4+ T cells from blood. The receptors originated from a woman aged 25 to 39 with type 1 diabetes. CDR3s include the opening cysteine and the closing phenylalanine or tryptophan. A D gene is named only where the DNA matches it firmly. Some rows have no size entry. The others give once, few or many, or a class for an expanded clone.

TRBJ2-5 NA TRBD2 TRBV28 TGTGCCAGCAGCCTGGGACTAGCGGGAGGACAGACCCAGTACTTC CASSLGLAGGQTQYF
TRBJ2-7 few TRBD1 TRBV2 TGTGCCAGCACCGGACAGGGTCTAGGAGAGCAGTACTTC CASTGQGLGEQYF
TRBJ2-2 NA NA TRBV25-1 TGTGCCAGCAGTGGGCTCGGGGTGAGAGGGGAGCTGTTTTTT CASSGLGVRGELFF
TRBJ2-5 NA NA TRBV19 TGTGCCAGTAGCGACAGCGCGAGAGAGACCCAGTACTTC CASSDSARETQYF
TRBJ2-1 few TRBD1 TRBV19 TGTGCCAGTAGTATTCAAACAGGGGGCTTCGGCAATGAGCAGTTCTTC CASSIQTGGFGNEQFF
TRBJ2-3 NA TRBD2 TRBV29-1 TGCAGCGCCGGACTAGCGGGAGCCCACTCTAGCACAGATACGCAGTATTTT CSAGLAGAHSSTDTQYF
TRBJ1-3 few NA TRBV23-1 TGCGCCAGCAGTCCGAGGGGGGGAAACACCATATATTTT CASSPRGGNTIYF
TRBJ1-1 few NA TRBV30 TGTGCCTGGAGACAGATTGTGAACACTGAAGCTTTCTTT CAWRQIVNTEAFF
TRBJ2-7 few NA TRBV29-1 TGCAGCGTTGTGCGGGACTCCTACGAGCAGTACTTC CSVVRDSYEQYF
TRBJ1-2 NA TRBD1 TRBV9 TGTGCCAGCAGCGCCCTTGGGACAGGGCACTATGGCTACACCTTC CASSALGTGHYGYTF
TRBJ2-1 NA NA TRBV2 TGTGCCAGCAGTGCGGCAGGTCTGACCTACAATGAGCAGTTCTTC CASSAAGLTYNEQFF
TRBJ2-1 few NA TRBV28 TGTGCCAGCAGTTCCTCTAGCCTCAGCTCCTACAATGAGCAGTTCTTC CASSSSSLSSYNEQFF
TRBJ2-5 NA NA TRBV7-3 TGTGCCAGCAGCTTAACTCCAGGGTCGAACCAAGAGACCCAGTACTTC CASSLTPGSNQETQYF
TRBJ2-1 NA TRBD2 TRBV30 TGTGCCTGGAGTCCTCTCTCAGGACTAGAGAATGAGCAGTTCTTC CAWSPLSGLENEQFF
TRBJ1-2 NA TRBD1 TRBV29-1 TGCAGCGTTGCCAACCAGGGGACAGCTAACTATGGCTACACCTTC CSVANQGTANYGYTF
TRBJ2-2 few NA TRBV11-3 TGTGCCAGCAGCTACACGACCGGGGAGCTGTTTTTT CASSYTTGELFF
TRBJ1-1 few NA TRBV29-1 TGCAGCGTTGGACCGGGGATGAACACTGAAGCTTTCTTT CSVGPGMNTEAFF
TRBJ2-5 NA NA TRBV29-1 TGCAGCGTTGATTTAAACCAAGAGACCCAGTACTTC CSVDLNQETQYF
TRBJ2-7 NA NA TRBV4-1 TGCGCCAGCAGGGCTGACAGACACTACGAGCAGTACTTC CASRADRHYEQYF
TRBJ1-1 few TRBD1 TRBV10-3 TGTGCCATCAGGGCGCCGGGACAGGGTCAAGCTTTCTTT CAIRAPGQGQAFF
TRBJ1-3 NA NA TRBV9 TGTGCCAGCAGCCGACAGACCTCTGGAAACACCATATATTTT CASSRQTSGNTIYF
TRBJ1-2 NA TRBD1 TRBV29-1 TGCAGCGCGGGACAGACTAACTATGGCTACACCTTC CSAGQTNYGYTF
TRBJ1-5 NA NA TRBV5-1 TGCGCCAGCAGCCCCTTGGGGGGGGGAAGCAATCAGCCCCAGCATTTT CASSPLGGGSNQPQHF
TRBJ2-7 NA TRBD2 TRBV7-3 TGTGCCAGCAGCTTCCTCCCGGGAGGCCCCTACGAGCAGTACTTC CASSFLPGGPYEQYF
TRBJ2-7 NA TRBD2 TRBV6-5 TGTGCCAGCAGTTACTTCGGGCGGGAGGTCGAGCAGTACTTC CASSYFGREVEQYF
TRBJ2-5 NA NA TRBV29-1 TGCAGCGTTAGAGGGGGAGAGACCCAGTACTTC CSVRGGETQYF
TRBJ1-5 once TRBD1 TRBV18 TGTGCCAGCTCACCAACTACCTCCGGACAGGGGAGTCAGCCCCAGCATTTT CASSPTTSGQGSQPQHF
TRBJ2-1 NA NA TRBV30 TGTGCCTGGAGTGTACGGGTCTCCTACAATGAGCAGTTCTTC CAWSVRVSYNEQFF
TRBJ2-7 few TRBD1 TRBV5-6 TGTGCCAGCAGCCGGCTGGGACAGGCCTACGAGCAGTACTTC CASSRLGQAYEQYF
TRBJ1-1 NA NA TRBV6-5 TGTGCCAGCTTGGGGCCGATGAACACTGAAGCTTTCTTT CASLGPMNTEAFF
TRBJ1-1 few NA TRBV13 TGTGCCAGCAGCTTAGGCGGAGGACAGTTGGGTGAAGCTTTCTTT CASSLGGGQLGEAFF
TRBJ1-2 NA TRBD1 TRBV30 TGTGCCTGGAGTGTAAACCGGGACAGGGAAAGCTACACCTTC CAWSVNRDRESYTF
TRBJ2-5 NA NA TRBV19 TGTGCCAGTAGTATCCCCACCCAGGGGACGCAAGAGACCCAGTACTTC CASSIPTQGTQETQYF
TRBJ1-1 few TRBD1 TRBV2 TGTGCCAGCAGTGCCCGACAGGGGCTGAACACTGAAGCTTTCTTT CASSARQGLNTEAFF
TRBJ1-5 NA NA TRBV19 TGTGCCAGTAGTTGGCTGAATCAGCCCCAGCATTTT CASSWLNQPQHF
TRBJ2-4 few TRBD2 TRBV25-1 TGTGCCAGCAGTGATTCTGTGGCGGGGGGGGACATTCAGTACTTC CASSDSVAGGDIQYF
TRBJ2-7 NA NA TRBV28 TGTGCCAGCAGTTTGGTTGAGGGTCTCACCTACGAGCAGTACTTC CASSLVEGLTYEQYF
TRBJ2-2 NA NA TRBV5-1 TGCGCCAGCAGCTTGGCCCAGGGTATTACCGGGGAGCTGTTTTTT CASSLAQGITGELFF
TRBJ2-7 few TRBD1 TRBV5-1 TGCGCCAGCAGCTCTGGCGACAGGGAGCGAACCGAGCAGTACTTC CASSSGDRERTEQYF
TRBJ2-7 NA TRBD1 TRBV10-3 TGTGCCATCAGGACGGGACAGGGCTACGAGCAGTACTTC CAIRTGQGYEQYF
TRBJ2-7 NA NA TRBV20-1 TGCAGTGCTACGGGAGACGAGCAGTACTTC CSATGDEQYF
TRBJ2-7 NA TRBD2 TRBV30 TGTGCCTCCTACGTAGCGGGAGGCAGGTACGAGCAGTACTTC CASYVAGGRYEQYF
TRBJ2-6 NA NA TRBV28 TGTGCCAGCGTAGACACCCGAACCTCTGGGGCCAACGTCCTGACTTTC CASVDTRTSGANVLTF
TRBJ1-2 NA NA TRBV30 TGTGCCTGGAGTCACCCTTACTCTTTTAACTATGGCTACACCTTC CAWSHPYSFNYGYTF
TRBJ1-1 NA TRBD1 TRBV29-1 TGCAGCGTTGAAAGGAGGGGGCAGCCAGAAGCTTTCTTT CSVERRGQPEAFF
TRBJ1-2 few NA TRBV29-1 TGCAGCGTTGAGGCGCAGGACACTAACTATGGCTACACCTTC CSVEAQDTNYGYTF
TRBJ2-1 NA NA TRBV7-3 TGTGCCAGCAGCCCAGAACAGGGAAACAATGAGCAGTTCTTC CASSPEQGNNEQFF
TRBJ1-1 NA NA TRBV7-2 TGTGCCAGCAGCCTGGGACTGATGAACACTGAAGCTTTCTTT CASSLGLMNTEAFF
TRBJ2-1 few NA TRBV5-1 TGCGCCAGCAGCTTGGCCGTCGTAGACAATGAGCAGTTCTTC CASSLAVVDNEQFF